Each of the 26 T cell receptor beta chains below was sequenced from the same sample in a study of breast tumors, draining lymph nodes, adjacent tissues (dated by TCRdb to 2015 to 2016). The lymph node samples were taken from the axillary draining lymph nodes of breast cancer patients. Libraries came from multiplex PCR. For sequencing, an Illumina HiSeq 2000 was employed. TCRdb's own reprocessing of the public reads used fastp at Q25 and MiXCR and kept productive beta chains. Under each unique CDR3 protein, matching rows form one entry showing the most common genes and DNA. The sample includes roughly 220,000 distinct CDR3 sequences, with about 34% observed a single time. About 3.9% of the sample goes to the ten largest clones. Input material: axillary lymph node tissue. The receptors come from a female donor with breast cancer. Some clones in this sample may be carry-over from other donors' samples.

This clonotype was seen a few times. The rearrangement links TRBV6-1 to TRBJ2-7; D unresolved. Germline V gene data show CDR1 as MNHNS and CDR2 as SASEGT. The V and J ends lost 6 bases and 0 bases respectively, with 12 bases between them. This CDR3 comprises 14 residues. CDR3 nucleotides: TGTGCCAGCAGCTCTCTAGGGTCCTCCTACGAGCAGTACTTC. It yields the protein CASSSLGSSYEQYF.

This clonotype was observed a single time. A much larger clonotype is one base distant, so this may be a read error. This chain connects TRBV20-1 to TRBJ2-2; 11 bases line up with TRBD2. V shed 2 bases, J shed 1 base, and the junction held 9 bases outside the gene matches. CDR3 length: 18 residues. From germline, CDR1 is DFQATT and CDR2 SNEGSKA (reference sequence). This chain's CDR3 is CSARPLAGGPWNTGELFF. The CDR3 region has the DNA TGCAGTGCTAGACCTCTAGCGGGGGGACCATGGAACACCGGGGAGCTGTTTTTT.

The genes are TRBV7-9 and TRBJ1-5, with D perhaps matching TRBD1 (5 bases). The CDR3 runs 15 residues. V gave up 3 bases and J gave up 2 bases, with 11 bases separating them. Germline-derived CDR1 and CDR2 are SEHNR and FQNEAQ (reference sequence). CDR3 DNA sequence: TGTGCCAGCAGCTTTGGAACGGGGGGCAATCAGCCCCAGCATTTT. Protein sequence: CASSFGTGGNQPQHF.

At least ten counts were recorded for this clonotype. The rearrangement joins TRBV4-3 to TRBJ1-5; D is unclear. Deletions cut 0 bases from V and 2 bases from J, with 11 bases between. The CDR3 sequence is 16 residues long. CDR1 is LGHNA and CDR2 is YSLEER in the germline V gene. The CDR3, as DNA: TGCGCCAGCAGCCAAGAAATTAGCAGAGGCAATCAGCCCCAGCATTTT. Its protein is CASSQEISRGNQPQHF.

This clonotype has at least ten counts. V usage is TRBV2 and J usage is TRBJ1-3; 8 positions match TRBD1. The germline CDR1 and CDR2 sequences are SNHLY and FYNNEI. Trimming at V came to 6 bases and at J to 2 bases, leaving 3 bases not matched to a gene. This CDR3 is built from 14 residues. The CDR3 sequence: CASRAGGPGNTIYF. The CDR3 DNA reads TGTGCCAGCAGGGCAGGGGGCCCTGGAAACACCATATATTTT.

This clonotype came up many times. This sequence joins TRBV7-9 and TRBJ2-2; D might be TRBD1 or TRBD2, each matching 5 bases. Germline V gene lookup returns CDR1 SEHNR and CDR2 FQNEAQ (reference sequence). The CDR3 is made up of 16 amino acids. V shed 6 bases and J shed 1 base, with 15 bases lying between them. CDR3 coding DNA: TGTGCCAGCAGTGTTCCTGGGGGAGAGAACACCGGGGAGCTGTTTTTT. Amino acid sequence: CASSVPGGENTGELFF.

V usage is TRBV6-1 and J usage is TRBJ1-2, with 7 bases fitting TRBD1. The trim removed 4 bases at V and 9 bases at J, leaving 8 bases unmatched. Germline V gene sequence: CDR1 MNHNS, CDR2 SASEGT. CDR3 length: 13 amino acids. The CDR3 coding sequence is TGTGCCAGCAGTGTGAGCCAGGGGGAACGCTACACCTTC. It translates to CASSVSQGERYTF.

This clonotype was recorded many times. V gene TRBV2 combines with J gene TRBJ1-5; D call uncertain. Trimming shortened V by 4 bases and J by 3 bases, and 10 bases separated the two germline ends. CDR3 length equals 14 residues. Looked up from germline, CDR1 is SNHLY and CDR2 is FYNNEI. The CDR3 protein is CASSVIGINQPQHF. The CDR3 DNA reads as TGTGCCAGCAGTGTGATCGGCATCAATCAGCCCCAGCATTTT.

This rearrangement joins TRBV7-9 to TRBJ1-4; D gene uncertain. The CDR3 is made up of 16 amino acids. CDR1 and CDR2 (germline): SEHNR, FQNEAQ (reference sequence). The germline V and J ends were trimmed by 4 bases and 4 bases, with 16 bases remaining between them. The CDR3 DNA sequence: TGTGCCAGCAGCTCAACTCGGACGGGGTTTAATGAAAAACTGTTTTTT. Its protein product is CASSSTRTGFNEKLFF.

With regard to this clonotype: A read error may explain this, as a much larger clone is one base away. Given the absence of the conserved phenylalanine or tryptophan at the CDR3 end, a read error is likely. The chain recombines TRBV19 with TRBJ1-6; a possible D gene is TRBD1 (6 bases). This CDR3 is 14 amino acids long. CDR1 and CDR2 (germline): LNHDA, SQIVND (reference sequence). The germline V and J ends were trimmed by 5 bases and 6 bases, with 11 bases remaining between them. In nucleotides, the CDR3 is TGTGCCAGTAGTGAAGGGGGTCGTAATTCACCCCTCCACCTT. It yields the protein CASSEGGRNSPLHL.

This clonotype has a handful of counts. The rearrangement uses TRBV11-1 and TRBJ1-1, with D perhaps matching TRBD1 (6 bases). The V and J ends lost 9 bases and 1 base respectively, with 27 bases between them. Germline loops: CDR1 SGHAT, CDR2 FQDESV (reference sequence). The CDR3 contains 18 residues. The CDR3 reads CASSQFSGRGRKNTEAFF. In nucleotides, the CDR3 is TGTGCCAGTAGCCAATTTTCTGGCAGGGGACGGAAGAACACTGAAGCTTTCTTT. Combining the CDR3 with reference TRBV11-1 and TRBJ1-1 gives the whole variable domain EAEVAQSPRYKITEKSQAVAFWCDPISGHATLYWYRQILGQGPELLVQFQDESVVDDSQLPKDRFSAERLKGVDSTLKIQPAELGDSAMYLCASSQFSGRGRKNTEAFFGQGTRLTVV.

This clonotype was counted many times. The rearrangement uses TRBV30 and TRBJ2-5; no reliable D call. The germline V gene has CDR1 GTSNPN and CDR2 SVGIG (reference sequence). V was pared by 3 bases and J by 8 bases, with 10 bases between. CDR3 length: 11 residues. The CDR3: CAWSADLTQYF. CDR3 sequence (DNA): TGTGCCTGGAGCGCAGACCTAACCCAGTACTTC.

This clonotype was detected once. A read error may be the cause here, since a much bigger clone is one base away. The CDR3 reads CSARMRGLYAQYF. CDR3 DNA sequence: TGCAGTGCTAGAATGCGGGGGTTATACGCGCAGTACTTC. V and J are TRBV20-1 and TRBJ2-7; TRBD2 matches 7 bases. Germline values: CDR1 DFQATT, CDR2 SNEGSKA (reference sequence). CDR3 length: 13 residues.

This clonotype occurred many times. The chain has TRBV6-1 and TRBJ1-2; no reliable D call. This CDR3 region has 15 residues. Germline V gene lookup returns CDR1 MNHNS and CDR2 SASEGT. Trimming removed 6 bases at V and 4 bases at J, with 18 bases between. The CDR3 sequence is CASSPTLALPYGYTF. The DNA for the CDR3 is TGTGCCAGCAGCCCCACGTTGGCCTTACCCTATGGCTACACCTTC.

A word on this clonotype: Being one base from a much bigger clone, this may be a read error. CDR3 protein: CASSLGGQGYRPQHF. The CDR3 DNA follows: TGTGCCAGCAGCTTGGGTGGACAGGGCTATCGGCCCCAGCATTTT. The chain is built from TRBV5-5 and TRBJ1-5; 8 positions agree with TRBD1. The CDR3 loop spans 15 amino acids. The junction had 8 bases not matched to a gene; V was cut back by 0 bases and J by 9 bases. The germline V gene has CDR1 SGHKS and CDR2 YYEKEE (reference sequence).

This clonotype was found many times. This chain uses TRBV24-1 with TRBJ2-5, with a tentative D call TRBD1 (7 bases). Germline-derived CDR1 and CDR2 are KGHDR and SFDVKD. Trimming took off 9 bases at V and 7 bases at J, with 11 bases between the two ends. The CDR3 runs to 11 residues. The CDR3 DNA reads TGTGCCACCGCTCAGGGGGGGACCCAGTACTTC. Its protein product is CATAQGGTQYF.

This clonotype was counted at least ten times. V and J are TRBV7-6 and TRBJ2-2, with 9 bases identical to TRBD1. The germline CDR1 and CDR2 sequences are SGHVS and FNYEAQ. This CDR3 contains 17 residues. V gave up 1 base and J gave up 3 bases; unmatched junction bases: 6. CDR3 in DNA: TGTGCCAGCAGCTTAGGTGGGGGGACAGGGCACACCGGGGAGCTGTTTTTT. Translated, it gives CASSLGGGTGHTGELFF.

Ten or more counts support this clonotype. The CDR3 spells CASSLGPRGDSPLHF. CDR3 bases: TGTGCCAGCAGCTTGGGTCCCAGGGGTGATTCACCCCTCCACTTT. This rearrangement joins TRBV5-5 to TRBJ1-6, with a weak D call TRBD1 (6 bases). Germline CDR1 is SGHKS and CDR2 is YYEKEE (reference sequence). This CDR3 has 15 amino acids. Trimming cost V 0 bases and J 8 bases, with 12 bases left between them.

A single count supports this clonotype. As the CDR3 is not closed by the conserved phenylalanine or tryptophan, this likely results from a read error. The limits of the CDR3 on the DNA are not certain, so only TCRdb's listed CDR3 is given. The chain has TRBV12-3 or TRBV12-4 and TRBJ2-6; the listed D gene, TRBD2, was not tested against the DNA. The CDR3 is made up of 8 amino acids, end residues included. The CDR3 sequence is CASGEGLA.

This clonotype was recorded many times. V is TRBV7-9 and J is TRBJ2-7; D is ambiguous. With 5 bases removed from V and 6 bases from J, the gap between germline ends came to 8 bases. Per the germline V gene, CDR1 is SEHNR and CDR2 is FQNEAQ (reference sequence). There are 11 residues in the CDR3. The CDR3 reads CASSPASEQYF. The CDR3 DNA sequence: TGTGCCAGCAGCCCAGCGAGCGAGCAGTACTTC.

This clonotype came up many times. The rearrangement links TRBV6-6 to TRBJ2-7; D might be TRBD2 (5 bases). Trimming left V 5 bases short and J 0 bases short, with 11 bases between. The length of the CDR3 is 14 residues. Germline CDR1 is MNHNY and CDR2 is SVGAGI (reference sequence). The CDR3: CASSPLGSSYEQYF. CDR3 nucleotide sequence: TGTGCCAGCAGTCCCTTGGGGAGCTCCTACGAGCAGTACTTC.

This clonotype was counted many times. The CDR3 is CASSSRASGSREQYF. The CDR3 nucleotides are TGTGCCAGCAGTTCCAGGGCTAGCGGGAGTCGAGAGCAGTACTTC. The chain employs TRBV2 and TRBJ2-7, with 10 nucleotides matching TRBD2. Germline assignment: CDR1 SNHLY and CDR2 FYNNEI. The trim removed 5 bases at V and 7 bases at J, leaving 11 bases unmatched. The CDR3 spans 15 residues.

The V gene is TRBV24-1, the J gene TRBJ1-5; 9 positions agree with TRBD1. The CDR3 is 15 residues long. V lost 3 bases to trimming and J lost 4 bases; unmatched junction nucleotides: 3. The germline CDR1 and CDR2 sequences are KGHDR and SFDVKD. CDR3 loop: CATSDGTGRNQPQHF. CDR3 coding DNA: TGTGCCACCAGTGATGGGACAGGGCGGAATCAGCCCCAGCATTTT.

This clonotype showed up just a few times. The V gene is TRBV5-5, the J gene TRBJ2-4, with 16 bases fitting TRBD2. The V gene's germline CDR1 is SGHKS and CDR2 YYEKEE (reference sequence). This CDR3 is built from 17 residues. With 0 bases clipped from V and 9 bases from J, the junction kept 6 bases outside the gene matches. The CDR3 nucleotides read TGTGCCAGCAGCTTGGCTGGGACTAGCGGGGGGGCAGGCATTCAGTACTTC. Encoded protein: CASSLAGTSGGAGIQYF.

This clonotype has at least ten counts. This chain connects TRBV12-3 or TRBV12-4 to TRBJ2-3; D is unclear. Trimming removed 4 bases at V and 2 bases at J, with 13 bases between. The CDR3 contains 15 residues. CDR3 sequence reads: CASSWAGSVTDTQYF. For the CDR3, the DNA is TGTGCCAGCAGTTGGGCCGGGTCAGTCACAGATACGCAGTATTTT.

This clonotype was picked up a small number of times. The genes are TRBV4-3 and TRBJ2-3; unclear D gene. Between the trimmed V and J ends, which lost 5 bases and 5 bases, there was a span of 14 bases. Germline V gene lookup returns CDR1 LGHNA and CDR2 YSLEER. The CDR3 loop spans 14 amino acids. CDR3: CASSGWASGDTQYF. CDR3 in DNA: TGCGCCAGCAGCGGGTGGGCTTCTGGAGATACGCAGTATTTT.